Given below is one T cell receptor (beta chain) in context. Its antigen is not known. Trimming removed 1 base at V and 7 bases at J, with 15 bases between. Germline lookup yields CDR1 SGDLS and CDR2 YYNGEE. The CDR3 runs to 14 residues. This sample was included in a study of T cell responses to AZD1222 COVID-19 vaccine. Findings of the study overall: Donors were largely white British and mainly female; clonal diversity was possibly underestimated.

TCRdb's table, derived via immunoSEQ multiplex PCR, lists solely in-frame clones and lacks some. The sample records roughly 80,000 clones, more than 85% being singletons. The starting material was peripheral blood, obtained 28 days after the second AZD1222 dose. The chain recombines TRBV9 with TRBJ2-7; D assignment may be TRBD1 or TRBD2 (5 bases each). The clonotype comes from an adult who received the AZD1222 COVID-19 vaccine. This CDR3 is CASSVSPGSYEQYF. The CDR3 DNA sequence: TGTGCCAGCAGCGTAAGTCCAGGGAGCTATGAGCAGTACTTC.